One and the same sample provided the 2 T cell receptor beta chains below, sequenced in a study of multiple sclerosis patients with progressive multifocal leukoencephalopathy. Measured with immunoSEQ multiplex PCR; TCRdb has only the in-frame clones, and not every one. The data contain fewer than 40,000 clones, around nine tenths of them singletons. Specified time point: before natalizumab initiation. Sample: PBMCs. The receptors here all came from a human donor with multiple sclerosis.

The chain employs TRBV4-1 and TRBJ1-1; perhaps TRBD1 as D (6 bases). The CDR3 runs to 12 residues. Germline loops: CDR1 MGHRA, CDR2 YSYEKL. V was cut by 6 bases and J by 2 bases, with 7 bases left in between. The CDR3 is CASRDSNTEAFF. The CDR3 nucleotides are TGCGCCAGCAGGGACAGCAACACTGAAGCTTTCTTT.

V gene TRBV7-9 combines with J gene TRBJ1-5; D might be TRBD1 (6 bases). With 5 bases removed from V and 5 bases from J, the gap between germline ends came to 13 bases. Germline-derived CDR1 and CDR2 are SEHNR and FQNEAQ (reference sequence). The CDR3 loop spans 14 amino acids. The CDR3 bases are TGTGCCAGCAGCCCGGGGACAACTCATCAGCCCCAGCATTTT. Amino acid sequence: CASSPGTTHQPQHF.